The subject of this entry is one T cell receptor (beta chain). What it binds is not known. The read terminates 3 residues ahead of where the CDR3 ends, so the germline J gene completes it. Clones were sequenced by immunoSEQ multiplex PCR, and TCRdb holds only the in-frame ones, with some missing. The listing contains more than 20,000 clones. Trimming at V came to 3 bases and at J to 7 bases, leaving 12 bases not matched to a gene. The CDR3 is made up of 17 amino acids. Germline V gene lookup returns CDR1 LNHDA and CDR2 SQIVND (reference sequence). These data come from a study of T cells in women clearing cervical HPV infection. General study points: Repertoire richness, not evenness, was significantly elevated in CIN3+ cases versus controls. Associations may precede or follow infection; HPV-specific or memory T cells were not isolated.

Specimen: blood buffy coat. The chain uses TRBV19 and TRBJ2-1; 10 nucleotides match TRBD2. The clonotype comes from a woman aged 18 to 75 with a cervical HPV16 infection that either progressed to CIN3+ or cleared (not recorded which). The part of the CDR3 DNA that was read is TGTGCCAGTAGTATTATGAGGAGCGGGGGGGCCTCAAATGAG. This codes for CASSIMRSGGASNE. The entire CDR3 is CASSIMRSGGASNEQFF. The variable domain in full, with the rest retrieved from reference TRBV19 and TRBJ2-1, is DGGITQSPKYLFRKEGQNVTLSCEQNLNHDAMYWYRQDPGQGLRLIYYSQIVNDFQKGDIAEGYSVSREKKESFPLTVTSAQKNPTAFYLCASSIMRSGGASNEQFFGPGTRLTVL.